This section outlines one T cell receptor (beta chain) sequence together with its context. Naive CD8 cells lacked CD45RO and underwent positive selection for CCR7, leaving out terminally differentiated effector memory CD45RA+ cells. The record originates from a study of shared clonotypes between healthy human individuals. This CDR3 is built from 13 residues. The germline CDR1 and CDR2 sequences are SGHKS and YYEKEE (reference sequence). V lost 7 bases, J lost 7 bases, and 18 bases lay in between. Running of the assay took place at deep level. The protocol was immunoSEQ multiplex PCR, while the TCRdb copy is restricted to in-frame clones and leaves out a portion. This repertoire shows 500,000 to 700,000 clones, around 95% found once; its top ten account for around 0.12%.

The chain uses TRBV5-5 and TRBJ2-7; possibly TRBD1 for D (6 bases). This receptor was obtained from a woman aged 30 to 39 in good health. Sequences were obtained from naive CD8+ T cells sorted from blood. CDR3 in DNA: TGTGCCAGCGCATTGACAGGCATAAGGGAGCAGTACTTC. Translating gives CASALTGIREQYF.